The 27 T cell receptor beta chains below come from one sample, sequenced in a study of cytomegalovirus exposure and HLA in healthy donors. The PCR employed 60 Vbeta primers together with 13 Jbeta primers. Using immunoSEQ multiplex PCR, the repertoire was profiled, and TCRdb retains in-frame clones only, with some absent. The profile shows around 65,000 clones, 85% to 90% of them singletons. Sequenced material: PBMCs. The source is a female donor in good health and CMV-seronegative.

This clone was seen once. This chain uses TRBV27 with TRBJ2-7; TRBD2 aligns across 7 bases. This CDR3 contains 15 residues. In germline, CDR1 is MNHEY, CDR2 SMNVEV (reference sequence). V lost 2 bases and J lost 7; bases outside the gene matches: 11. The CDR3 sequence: CASSLRFAGEQEQYF. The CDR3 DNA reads TGTGCCAGCAGTTTACGGTTTGCGGGAGAGCAAGAGCAGTACTTC.

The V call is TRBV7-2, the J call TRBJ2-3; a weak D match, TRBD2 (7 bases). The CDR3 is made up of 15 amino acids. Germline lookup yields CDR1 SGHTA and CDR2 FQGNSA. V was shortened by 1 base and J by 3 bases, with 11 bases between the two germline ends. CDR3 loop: CASSLDGGATDTQYF. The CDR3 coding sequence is TGTGCCAGCAGCTTAGATGGGGGGGCGACAGATACGCAGTATTTT.

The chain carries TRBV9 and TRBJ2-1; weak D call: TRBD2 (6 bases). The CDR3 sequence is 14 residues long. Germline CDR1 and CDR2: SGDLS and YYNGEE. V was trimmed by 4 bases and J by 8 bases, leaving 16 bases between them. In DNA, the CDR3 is TGTGCCAGCAGCTTCCGGACTACCGGCGATGAGCAGTTCTTC. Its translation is CASSFRTTGDEQFF.

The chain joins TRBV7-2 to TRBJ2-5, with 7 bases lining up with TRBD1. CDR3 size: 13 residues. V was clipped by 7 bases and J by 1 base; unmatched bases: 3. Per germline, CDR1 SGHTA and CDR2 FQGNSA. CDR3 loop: CASNRDSQETQYF. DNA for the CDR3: TGTGCCAGCAACCGGGACAGCCAAGAGACCCAGTACTTC.

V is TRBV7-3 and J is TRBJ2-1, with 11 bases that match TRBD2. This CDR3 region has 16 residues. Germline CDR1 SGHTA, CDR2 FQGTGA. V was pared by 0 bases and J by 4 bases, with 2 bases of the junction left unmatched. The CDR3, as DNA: TGTGCCAGCAGCTTAACTAGCGGGGGGGATTACAATGAGCAGTTCTTC. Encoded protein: CASSLTSGGDYNEQFF.

The DNA for the CDR3 is TGTGCCAGCAGCCAAGCTCTAGCGGGAGGGCAAGGGGTGGGCCCCTACGAGCAGTACTTC. Translated, it gives CASSQALAGGQGVGPYEQYF. V gene TRBV4-2 combines with J gene TRBJ2-7; 12 bases line up with TRBD2. This CDR3 comprises 20 residues. CDR1 LGHNA and CDR2 YNFKEQ come from the germline V gene. After removal of 1 base from V and 2 bases from J, the junction contained 15 bases not matched to a gene.

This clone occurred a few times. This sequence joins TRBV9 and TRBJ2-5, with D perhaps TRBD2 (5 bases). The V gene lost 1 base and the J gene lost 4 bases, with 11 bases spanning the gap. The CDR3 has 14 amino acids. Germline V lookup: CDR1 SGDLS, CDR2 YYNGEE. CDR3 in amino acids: CASSVQSSRETQYF. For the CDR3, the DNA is TGTGCCAGCAGCGTACAGTCTAGCAGAGAGACCCAGTACTTC.

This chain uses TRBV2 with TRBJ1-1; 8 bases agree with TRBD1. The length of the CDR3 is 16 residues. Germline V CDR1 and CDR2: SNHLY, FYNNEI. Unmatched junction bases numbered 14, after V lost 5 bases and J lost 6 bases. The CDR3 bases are TGTGCCAGCAGTCTTGGACGACAGGGGCGGATCTCTGAAGCTTTCTTT. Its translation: CASSLGRQGRISEAFF.

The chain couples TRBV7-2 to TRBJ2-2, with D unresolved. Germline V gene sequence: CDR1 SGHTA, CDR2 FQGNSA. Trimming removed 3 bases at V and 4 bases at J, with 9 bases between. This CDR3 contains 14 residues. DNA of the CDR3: TGTGCCAGCAGCTTCACAGCAGTCACCGGGGAGCTGTTTTTT. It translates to CASSFTAVTGELFF.

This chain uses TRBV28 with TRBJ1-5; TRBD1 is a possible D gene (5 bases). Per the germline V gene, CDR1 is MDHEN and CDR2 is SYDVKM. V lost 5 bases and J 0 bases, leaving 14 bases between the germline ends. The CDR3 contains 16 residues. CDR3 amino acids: CASSPSGRDSNQPQHF. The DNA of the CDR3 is TGTGCCAGCAGTCCCTCGGGCAGGGATAGCAATCAGCCCCAGCATTTT.

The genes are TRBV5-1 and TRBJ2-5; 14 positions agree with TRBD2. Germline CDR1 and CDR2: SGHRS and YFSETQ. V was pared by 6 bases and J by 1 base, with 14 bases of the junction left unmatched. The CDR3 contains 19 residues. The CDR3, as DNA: TGCGCCAGCACCCCCGGGACTAGCGGGGGATTTAACCTCCAAGAGACCCAGTACTTC. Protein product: CASTPGTSGGFNLQETQYF.

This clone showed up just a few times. CDR3 sequence: CASIPSGNQPQHF. The CDR3 nucleotides are TGTGCCAGCATCCCATCCGGTAATCAGCCCCAGCATTTT. The chain recombines TRBV28 with TRBJ1-5; no clear D. This CDR3 is built from 13 residues. The germline V gene has CDR1 MDHEN and CDR2 SYDVKM. The V gene lost 7 bases and the J gene lost 4 bases, with 11 bases spanning the gap.

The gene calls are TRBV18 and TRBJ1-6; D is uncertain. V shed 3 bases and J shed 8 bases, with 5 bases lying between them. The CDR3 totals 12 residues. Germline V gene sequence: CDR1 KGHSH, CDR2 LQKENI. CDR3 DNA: TGTGCCAGCTCACCGGCGGATTCACCCCTCCACTTT. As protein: CASSPADSPLHF. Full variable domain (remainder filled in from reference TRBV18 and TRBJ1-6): NAGVMQNPRHLVRRRGQEARLRCSPMKGHSHVYWYRQLPEEGLKFMVYLQKENIIDESGMPKERFSAEFPKEGPSILRIQQVVRGDSAAYFCASSPADSPLHFGNGTRLTVT.

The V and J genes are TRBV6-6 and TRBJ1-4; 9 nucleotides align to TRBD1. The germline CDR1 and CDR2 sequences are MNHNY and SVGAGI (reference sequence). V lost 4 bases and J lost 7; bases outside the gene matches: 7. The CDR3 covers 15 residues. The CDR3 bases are TGTGCCAGCAGTTTTGGGAGACAGGGGGGTGAAAAACTGTTTTTT. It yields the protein CASSFGRQGGEKLFF.

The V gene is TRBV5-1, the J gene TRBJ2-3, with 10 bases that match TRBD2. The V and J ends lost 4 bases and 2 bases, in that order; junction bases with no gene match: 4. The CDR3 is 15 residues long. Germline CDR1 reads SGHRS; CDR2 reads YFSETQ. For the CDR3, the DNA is TGCGCCAGCAGCGAACTAGCGGGATTCACAGATACGCAGTATTTT. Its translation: CASSELAGFTDTQYF.

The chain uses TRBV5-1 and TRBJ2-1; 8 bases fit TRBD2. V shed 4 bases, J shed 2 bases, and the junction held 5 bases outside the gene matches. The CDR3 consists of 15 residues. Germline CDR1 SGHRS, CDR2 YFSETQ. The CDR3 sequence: CASSLSGSPYNEQFF. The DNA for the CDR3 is TGCGCCAGCAGCCTGAGCGGGAGCCCCTACAATGAGCAGTTCTTC. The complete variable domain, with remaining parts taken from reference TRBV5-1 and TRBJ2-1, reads KAGVTQTPRYLIKTRGQQVTLSCSPISGHRSVSWYQQTPGQGLQFLFEYFSETQRNKGNFPGRFSGRQFSNSRSEMNVSTLELGDSALYLCASSLSGSPYNEQFFGPGTRLTVL.

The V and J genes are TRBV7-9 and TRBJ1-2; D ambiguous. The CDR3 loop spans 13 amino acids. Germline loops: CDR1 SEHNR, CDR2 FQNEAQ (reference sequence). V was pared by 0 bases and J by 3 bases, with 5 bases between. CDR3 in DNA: TGTGCCAGCAGCTTAGCACAGCACTATGGCTACACCTTC. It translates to CASSLAQHYGYTF.

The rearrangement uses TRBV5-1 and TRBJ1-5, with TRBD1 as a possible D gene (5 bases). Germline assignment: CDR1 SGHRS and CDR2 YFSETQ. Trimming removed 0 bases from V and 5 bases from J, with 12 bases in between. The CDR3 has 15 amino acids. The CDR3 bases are TGCGCCAGCAGCTTGGTGGTGGGGCCCGATCAGCCCCAGCATTTT. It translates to CASSLVVGPDQPQHF.

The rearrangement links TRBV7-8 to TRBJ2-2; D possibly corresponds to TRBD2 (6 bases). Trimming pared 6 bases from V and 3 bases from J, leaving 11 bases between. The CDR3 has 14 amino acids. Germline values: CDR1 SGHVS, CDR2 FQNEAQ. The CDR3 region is CASSSGLYTGELFF. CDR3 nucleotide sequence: TGTGCCAGCAGTTCAGGACTATACACCGGGGAGCTGTTTTTT.

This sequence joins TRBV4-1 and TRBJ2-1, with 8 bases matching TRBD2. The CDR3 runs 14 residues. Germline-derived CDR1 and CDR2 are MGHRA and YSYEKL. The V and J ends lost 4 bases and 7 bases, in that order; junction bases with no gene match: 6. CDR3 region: CASSPGGGRNEQFF. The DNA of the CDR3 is TGCGCCAGCAGCCCAGGCGGGGGGAGGAATGAGCAGTTCTTC.

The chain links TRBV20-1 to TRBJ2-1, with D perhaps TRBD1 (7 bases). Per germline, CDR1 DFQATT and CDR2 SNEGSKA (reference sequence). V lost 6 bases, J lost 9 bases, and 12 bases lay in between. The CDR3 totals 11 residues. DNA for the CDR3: TGCAGTGCCAGGCAGGGGGGTGAGCAGTTCTTC. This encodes CSARQGGEQFF.

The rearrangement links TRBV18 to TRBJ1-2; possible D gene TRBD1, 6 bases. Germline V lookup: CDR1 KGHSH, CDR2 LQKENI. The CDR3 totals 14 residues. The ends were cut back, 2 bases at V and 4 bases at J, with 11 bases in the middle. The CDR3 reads CASSPYQDSYGYTF. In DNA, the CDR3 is TGTGCCAGCTCACCATACCAGGACAGCTATGGCTACACCTTC.

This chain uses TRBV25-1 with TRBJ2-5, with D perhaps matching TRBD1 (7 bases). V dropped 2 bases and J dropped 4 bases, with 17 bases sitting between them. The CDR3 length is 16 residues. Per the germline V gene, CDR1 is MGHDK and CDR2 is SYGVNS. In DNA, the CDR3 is TGTGCCAGCAGTGAAGGGAGACAGGGACTTGGAGAGACCCAGTACTTC. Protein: CASSEGRQGLGETQYF.

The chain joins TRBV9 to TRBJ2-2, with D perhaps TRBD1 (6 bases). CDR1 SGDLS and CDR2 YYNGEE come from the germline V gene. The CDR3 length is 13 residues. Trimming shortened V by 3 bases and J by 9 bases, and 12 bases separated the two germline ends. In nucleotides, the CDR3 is TGTGCCAGCAGCGCTAACCAGGGGAGGGAGCTGTTTTTT. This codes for CASSANQGRELFF. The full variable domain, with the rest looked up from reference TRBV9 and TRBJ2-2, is DSGVTQTPKHLITATGQRVTLRCSPRSGDLSVYWYQQSLDQGLQFLIQYYNGEERAKGNILERFSAQQFPDLHSELNLSSLELGDSALYFCASSANQGRELFFGEGSRLTVL.

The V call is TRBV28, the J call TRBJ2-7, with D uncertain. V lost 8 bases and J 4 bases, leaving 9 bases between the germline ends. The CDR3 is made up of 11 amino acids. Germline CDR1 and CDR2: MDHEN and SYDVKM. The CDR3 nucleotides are TGTGCCAGCTCTCTTGTATACGAGCAGTACTTC. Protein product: CASSLVYEQYF.

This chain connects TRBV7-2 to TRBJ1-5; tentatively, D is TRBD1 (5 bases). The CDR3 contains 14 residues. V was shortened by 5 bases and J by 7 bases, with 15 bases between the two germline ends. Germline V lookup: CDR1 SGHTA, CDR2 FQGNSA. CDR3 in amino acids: CASSLAGRGQPQHF. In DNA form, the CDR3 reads TGTGCCAGCAGCCTGGCAGGGCGGGGGCAGCCCCAGCATTTT.

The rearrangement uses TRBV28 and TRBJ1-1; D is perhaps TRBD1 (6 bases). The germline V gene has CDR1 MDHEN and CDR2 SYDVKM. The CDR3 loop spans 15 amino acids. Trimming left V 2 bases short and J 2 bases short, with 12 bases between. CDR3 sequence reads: CASSLNQGPNTEAFF. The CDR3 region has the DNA TGTGCCAGCAGTTTAAACCAGGGGCCAAACACTGAAGCTTTCTTT.